The following is a TCR beta chain sequence with its context. Time point specified: pretreatment peripheral blood. Patients had urothelial carcinoma that was locally advanced or metastatic. Per patient, between 1 and 8 samples were collected at pretreatment and on-treatment time points. CDR1 and CDR2 (germline): MDHEN, SYDVKM. The CDR3 consists of 15 residues. V was pared by 7 bases and J by 2 bases, with 15 bases between. Method: immunoSEQ multiplex PCR; TCRdb's copy keeps in-frame clones and lacks some. The sample lists about 79,000 clones, 86% occurring once. This entry comes from a study of PD-L1 blockade in urothelial cancer. Study background: After treatment start, blood was analyzed at 3 weeks (second dose) and at 6 weeks.

The rearrangement uses TRBV28 and TRBJ1-5; a weak D match, TRBD1 (6 bases). The receptor's source is a man aged 60-69 years with urothelial cancer. The starting material was PBMCs, obtained around atezolizumab (anti-PD-L1) treatment. CDR3 in DNA: TGTGCCAGCAAAGGGGGGGTAGGGGGCAATCAGCCCCAGCATTTT. Translating gives CASKGGVGGNQPQHF. The variable domain in full, with the rest retrieved from reference TRBV28 and TRBJ1-5, is DVKVTQSSRYLVKRTGEKVFLECVQDMDHENMFWYRQDPGLGLRLIYFSYDVKMKEKGDIPEGYSVSREKKERFSLILESASTNQTSMYLCASKGGVGGNQPQHFGDGTRLSIL.